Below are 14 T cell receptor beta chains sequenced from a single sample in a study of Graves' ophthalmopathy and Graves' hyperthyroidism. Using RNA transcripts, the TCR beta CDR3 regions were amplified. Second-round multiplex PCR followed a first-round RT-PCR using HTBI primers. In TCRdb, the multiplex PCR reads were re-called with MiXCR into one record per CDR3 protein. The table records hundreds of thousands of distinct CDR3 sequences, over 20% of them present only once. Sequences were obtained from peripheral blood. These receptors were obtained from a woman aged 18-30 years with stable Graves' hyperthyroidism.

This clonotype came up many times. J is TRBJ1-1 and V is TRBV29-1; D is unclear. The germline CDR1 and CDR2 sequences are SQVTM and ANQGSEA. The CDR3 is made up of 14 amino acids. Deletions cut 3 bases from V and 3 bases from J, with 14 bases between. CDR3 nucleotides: TGCAGCGTTGAGATGGGGAGAGGGTACACTGAAGCTTTCTTT. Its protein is CSVEMGRGYTEAFF. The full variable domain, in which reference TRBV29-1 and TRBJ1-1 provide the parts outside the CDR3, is SAVISQKPSRDICQRGTSLTIQCQVDSQVTMMFWYRQQPGQSLTLIATANQGSEATYESGFVIDKFPISRPNLTFSTLTVSNMSPEDSSIYLCSVEMGRGYTEAFFGQGTRLTVV.

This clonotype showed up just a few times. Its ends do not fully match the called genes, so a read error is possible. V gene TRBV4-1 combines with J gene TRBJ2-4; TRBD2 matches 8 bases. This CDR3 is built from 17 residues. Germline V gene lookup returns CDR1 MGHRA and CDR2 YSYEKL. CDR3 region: CASSQEGLGGGKNIKYF. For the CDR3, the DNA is TGCGCCAGCAGCCAAGAAGGGCTCGGGGGGGGAAAAAACATTAAGTACTTC.

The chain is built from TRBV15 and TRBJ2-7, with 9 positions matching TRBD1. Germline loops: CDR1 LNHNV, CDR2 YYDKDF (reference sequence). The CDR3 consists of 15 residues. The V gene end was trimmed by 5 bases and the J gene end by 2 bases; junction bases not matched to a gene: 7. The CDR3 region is CATSPDRGSTYEQYF. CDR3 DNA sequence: TGTGCCACCAGCCCCGACAGGGGGTCGACCTACGAGCAGTACTTC. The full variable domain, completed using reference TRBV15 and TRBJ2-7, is DAMVIQNPRYQVTQFGKPVTLSCSQTLNHNVMYWYQQKSSQAPKLLFHYYDKDFNNEADTPDNFQSRRPNTSFCFLDIRSPGLGDTAMYLCATSPDRGSTYEQYFGPGTRLTVT.

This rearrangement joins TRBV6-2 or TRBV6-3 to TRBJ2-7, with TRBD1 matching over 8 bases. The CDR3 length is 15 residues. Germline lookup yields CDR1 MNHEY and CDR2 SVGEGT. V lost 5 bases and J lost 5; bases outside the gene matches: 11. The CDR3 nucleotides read TGTGCCAGCAGTGCTCGACGACAGGGGACGGACGAGCAGTACTTC. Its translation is CASSARRQGTDEQYF.

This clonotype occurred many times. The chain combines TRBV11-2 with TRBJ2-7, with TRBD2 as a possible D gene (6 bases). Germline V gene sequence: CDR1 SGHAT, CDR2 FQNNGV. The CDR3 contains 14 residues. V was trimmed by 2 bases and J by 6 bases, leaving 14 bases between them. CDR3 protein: CASSLIAGPSEQYF. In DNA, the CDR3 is TGTGCCAGCAGCTTAATCGCGGGACCCTCCGAGCAGTACTTC.

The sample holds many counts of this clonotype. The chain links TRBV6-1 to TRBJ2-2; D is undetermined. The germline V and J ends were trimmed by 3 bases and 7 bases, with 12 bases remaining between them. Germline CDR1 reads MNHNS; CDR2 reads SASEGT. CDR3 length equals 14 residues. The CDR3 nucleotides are TGTGCCAGCAGTGACGGACGAGCCAGCGGGGAGCTGTTTTTT. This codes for CASSDGRASGELFF.

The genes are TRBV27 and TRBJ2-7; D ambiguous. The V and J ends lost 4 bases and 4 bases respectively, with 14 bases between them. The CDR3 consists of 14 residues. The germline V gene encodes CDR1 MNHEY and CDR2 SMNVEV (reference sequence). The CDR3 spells CASSWKGLGYEQYF. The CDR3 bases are TGTGCCAGCAGTTGGAAGGGTTTGGGTTACGAGCAGTACTTC.

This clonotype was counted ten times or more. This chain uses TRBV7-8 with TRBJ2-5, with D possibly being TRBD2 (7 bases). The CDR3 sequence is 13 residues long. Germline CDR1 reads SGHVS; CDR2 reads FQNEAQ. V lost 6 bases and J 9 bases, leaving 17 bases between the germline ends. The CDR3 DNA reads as TGTGCCAGCAGAACACCTGGGAGGGGGGCCCAGTACTTC. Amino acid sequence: CASRTPGRGAQYF. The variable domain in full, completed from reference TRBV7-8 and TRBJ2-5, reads GAGVSQSPRYKVAKRGQDVALRCDPISGHVSLFWYQQALGQGPEFLTYFQNEAQLDKSGLPSDRFFAERPEGSVSTLKIQRTQQEDSAVYLCASRTPGRGAQYFGPGTRLLVL.

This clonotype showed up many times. CDR3 bases: TGTGCCAGCAGTACCTATTCCGGGACTAGAGGCTCTGGGGAGCTGTTTTTT. Protein: CASSTYSGTRGSGELFF. The rearrangement uses TRBV9 and TRBJ2-2; 8 bases are a match to TRBD2. The CDR3 has 17 residues. The V gene's germline CDR1 is SGDLS and CDR2 YYNGEE. The V and J ends lost 5 bases and 8 bases, in that order; junction bases with no gene match: 17. Full variable domain (remainder filled in from reference TRBV9 and TRBJ2-2): DSGVTQTPKHLITATGQRVTLRCSPRSGDLSVYWYQQSLDQGLQFLIQYYNGEERAKGNILERFSAQQFPDLHSELNLSSLELGDSALYFCASSTYSGTRGSGELFFGEGSRLTVL.

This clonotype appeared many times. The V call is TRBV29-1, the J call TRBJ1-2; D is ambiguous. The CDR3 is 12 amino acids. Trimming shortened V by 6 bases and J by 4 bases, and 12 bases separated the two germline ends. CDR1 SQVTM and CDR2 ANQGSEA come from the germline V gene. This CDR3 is CSVSGASYGYTF. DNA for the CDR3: TGCAGCGTCTCAGGAGCGAGCTATGGCTACACCTTC. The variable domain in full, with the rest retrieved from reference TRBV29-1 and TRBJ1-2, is SAVISQKPSRDICQRGTSLTIQCQVDSQVTMMFWYRQQPGQSLTLIATANQGSEATYESGFVIDKFPISRPNLTFSTLTVSNMSPEDSSIYLCSVSGASYGYTFGSGTRLTVV.

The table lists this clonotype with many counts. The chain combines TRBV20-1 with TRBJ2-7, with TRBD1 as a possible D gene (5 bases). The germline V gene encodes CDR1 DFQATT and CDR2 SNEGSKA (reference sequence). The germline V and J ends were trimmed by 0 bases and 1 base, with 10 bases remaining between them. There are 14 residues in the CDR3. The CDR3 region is CSARDSQVSYEQYF. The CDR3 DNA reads TGCAGTGCTAGAGACTCACAGGTATCCTACGAGCAGTACTTC.

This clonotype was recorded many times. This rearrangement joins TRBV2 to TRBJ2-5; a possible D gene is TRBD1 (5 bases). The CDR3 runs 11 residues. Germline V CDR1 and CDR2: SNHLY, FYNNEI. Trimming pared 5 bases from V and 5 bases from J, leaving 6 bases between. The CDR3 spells CASSWGETQYF. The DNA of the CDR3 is TGTGCCAGCAGTTGGGGCGAGACCCAGTACTTC.

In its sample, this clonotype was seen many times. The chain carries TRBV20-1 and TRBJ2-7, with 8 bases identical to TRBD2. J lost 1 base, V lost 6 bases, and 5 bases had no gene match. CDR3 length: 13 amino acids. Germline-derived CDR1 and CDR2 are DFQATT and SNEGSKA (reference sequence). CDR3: CSAGGGQSYEQYF. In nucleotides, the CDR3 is TGCAGTGCCGGGGGGGGGCAGTCCTACGAGCAGTACTTC.

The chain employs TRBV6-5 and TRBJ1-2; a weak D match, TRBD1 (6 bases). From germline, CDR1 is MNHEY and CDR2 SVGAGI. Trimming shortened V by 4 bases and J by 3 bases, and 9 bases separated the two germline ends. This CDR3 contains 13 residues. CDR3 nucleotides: TGTGCCAGCAGTTCAACAGGGTACTATGGCTACACCTTC. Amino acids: CASSSTGYYGYTF.